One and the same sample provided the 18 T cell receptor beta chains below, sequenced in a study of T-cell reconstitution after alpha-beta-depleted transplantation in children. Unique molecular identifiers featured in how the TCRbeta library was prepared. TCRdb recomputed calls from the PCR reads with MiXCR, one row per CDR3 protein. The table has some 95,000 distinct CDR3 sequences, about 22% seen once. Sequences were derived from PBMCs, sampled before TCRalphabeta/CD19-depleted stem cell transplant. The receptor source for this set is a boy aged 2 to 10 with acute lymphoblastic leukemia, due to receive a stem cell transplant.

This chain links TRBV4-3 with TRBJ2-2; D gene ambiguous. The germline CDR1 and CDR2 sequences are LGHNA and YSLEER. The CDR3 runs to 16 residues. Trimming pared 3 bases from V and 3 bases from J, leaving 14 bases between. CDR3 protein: CASSQVLGPYTGELFF. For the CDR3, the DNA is TGCGCCAGCAGCCAGGTCCTTGGGCCTTACACCGGGGAGCTGTTTTTT.

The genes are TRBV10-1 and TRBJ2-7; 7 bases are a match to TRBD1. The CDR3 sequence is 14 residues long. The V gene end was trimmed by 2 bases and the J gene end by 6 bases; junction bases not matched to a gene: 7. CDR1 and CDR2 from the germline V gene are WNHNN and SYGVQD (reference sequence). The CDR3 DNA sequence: TGCGCCAGCAGTGAGAACACAGGGGTGGGCGAGCAGTACTTC. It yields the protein CASSENTGVGEQYF.

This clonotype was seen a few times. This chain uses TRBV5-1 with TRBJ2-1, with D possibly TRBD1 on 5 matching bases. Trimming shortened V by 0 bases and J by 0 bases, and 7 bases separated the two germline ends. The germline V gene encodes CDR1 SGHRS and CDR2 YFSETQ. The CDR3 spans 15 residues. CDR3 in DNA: TGCGCCAGCAGCTTGGCAAGGGGCTCCTACAATGAGCAGTTCTTC. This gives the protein CASSLARGSYNEQFF.

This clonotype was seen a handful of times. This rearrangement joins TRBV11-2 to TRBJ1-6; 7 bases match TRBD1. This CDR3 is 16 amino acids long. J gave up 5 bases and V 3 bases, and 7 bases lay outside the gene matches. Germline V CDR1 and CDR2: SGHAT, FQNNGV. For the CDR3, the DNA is TGTGCCAGCAGCTTGGGAACAGGGGTCGATAATTCACCCCTCCACTTT. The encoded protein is CASSLGTGVDNSPLHF.

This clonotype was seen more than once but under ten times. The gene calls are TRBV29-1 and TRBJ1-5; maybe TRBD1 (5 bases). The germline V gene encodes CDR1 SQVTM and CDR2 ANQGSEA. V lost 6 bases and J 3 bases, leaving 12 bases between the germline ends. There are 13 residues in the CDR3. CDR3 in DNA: TGCAGCGTGGGGGTCGGGATCAATCAGCCCCAGCATTTT. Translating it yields CSVGVGINQPQHF.

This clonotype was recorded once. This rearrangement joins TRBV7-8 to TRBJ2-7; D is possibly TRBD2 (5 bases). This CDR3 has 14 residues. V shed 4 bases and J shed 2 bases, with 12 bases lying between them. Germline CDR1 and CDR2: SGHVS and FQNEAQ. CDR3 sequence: CASSSRGGAYEQYF. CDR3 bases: TGTGCCAGCAGCTCCCGGGGTGGGGCCTACGAGCAGTACTTC. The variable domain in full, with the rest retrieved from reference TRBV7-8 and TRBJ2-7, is GAGVSQSPRYKVAKRGQDVALRCDPISGHVSLFWYQQALGQGPEFLTYFQNEAQLDKSGLPSDRFFAERPEGSVSTLKIQRTQQEDSAVYLCASSSRGGAYEQYFGPGTRLTVT.

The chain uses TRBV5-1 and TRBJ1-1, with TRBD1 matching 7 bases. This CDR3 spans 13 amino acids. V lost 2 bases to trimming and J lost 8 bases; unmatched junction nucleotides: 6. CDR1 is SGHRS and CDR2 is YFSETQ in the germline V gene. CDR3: CASSFGGTDEAFF. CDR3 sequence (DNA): TGCGCCAGCAGCTTCGGGGGGACAGACGAAGCTTTCTTT.

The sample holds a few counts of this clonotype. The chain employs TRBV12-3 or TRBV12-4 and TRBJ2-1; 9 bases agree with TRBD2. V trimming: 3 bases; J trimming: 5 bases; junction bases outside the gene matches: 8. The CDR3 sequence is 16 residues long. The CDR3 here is CASSFPVSSGDNEQFF. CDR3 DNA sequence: TGTGCCAGCAGTTTTCCGGTCTCTAGCGGGGACAATGAGCAGTTCTTC.

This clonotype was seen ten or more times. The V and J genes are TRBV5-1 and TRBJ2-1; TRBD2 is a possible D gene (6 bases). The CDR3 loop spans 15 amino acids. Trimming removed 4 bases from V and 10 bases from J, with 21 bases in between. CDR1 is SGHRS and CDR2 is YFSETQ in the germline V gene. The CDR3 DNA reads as TGCGCCAGCAGCCCCAGCGGAGGGGCCGTTGAAGAGCAGTTCTTC. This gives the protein CASSPSGGAVEEQFF.

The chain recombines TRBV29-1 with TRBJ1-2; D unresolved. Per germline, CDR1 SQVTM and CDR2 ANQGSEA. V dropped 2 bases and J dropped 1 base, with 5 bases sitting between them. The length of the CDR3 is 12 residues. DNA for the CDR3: TGCAGCGTTGAATTGAGTAACTATGGCTACACCTTC. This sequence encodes CSVELSNYGYTF.

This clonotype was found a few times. For the CDR3, the DNA is TGCAGTGCCCTATTCACAGATACGCAGTATTTT. This encodes CSALFTDTQYF. The chain is built from TRBV20-1 and TRBJ2-3; the D is unclear. Germline CDR1 DFQATT, CDR2 SNEGSKA (reference sequence). V lost 6 bases and J 2 bases, leaving 6 bases between the germline ends. This CDR3 spans 11 amino acids.

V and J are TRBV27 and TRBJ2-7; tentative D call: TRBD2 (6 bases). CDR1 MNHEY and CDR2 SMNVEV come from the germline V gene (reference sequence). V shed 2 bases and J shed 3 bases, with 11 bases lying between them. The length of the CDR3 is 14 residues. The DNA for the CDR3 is TGTGCCAGCAGTTTAGGGGCGGAGGGCTACGAGCAGTACTTC. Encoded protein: CASSLGAEGYEQYF.

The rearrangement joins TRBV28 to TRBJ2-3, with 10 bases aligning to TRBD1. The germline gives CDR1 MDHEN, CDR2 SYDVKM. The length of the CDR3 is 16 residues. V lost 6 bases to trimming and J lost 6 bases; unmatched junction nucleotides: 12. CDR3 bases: TGTGCCAGCAGCTTGGCGGGACAGGGGAGGAGGGATACGCAGTATTTT. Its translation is CASSLAGQGRRDTQYF.

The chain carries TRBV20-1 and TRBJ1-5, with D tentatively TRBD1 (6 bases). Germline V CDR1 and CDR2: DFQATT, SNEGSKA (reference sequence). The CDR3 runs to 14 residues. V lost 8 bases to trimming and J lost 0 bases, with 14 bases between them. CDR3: CSSQGHSSNQPQHF. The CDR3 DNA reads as TGCAGTAGTCAGGGGCACTCTAGCAATCAGCCCCAGCATTTT.

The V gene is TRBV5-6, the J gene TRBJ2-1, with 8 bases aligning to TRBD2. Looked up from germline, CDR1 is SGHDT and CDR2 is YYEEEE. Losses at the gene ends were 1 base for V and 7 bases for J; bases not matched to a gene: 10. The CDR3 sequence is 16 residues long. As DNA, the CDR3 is TGTGCCAGCAGCTTGCGACGGACTAGCACGGGTAATGAGCAGTTCTTC. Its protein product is CASSLRRTSTGNEQFF.

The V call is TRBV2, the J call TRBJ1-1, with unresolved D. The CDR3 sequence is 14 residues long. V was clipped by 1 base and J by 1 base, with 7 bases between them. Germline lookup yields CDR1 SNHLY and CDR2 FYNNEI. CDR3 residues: CASSEEWGNTEAFF. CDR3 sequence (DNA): TGTGCCAGCAGTGAAGAGTGGGGGAACACTGAAGCTTTCTTT.

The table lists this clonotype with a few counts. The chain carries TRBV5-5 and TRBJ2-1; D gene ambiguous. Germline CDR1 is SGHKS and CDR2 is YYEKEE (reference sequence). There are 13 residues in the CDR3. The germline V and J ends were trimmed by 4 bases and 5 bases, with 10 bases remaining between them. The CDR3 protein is CASSPPGNNEQFF. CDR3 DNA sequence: TGTGCCAGCAGCCCACCGGGCAACAATGAGCAGTTCTTC. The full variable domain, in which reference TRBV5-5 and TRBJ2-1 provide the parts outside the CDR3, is DAGVTQSPTHLIKTRGQQVTLRCSPISGHKSVSWYQQVLGQGPQFIFQYYEKEERGRGNFPDRFSARQFPNYSSELNVNALLLGDSALYLCASSPPGNNEQFFGPGTRLTVL.

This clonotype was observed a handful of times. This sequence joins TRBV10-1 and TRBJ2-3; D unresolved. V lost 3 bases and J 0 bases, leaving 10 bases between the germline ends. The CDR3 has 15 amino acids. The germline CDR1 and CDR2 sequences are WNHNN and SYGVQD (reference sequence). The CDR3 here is CASSEGGLSTDTQYF. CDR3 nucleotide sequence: TGCGCCAGCAGTGAAGGCGGCCTCAGCACAGATACGCAGTATTTT.